This T cell receptor beta chain appears in the sequencing data of a study of blood T cell repertoires in COVID-19. Background on the study: COVID-19 samples from acute and convalescent phases originated in the United States, Italy and Spain. The cDNA or gDNA used as material had been derived from T cells, B-cell-depleted T cells, or PBMCs.

Donors of Cohort 3 who recovered were those that had two negative PCRs, clearance, or symptom resolution. The CDR3 contains 13 residues. The V and J ends lost 8 bases and 5 bases, in that order; junction bases with no gene match: 7. The germline CDR1 and CDR2 sequences are MDHEN and SYDVKM. In the source study's methods: Nucleated cell counts were estimated from reference gene primer amplification. The assay was immunoSEQ multiplex PCR, and TCRdb's table has in-frame clones only and misses some. D and trimming were read from the DNA, whereas the V and J calls and clone size are those reported in that table. The sample consists of more than 250,000 clones, around 84% of them appearing once.

The rearrangement links TRBV28 to TRBJ1-2, with 8 bases matching TRBD1. The clonotype comes from a young woman who had recovered from COVID-19. The specimen was PBMCs or T cells enriched from blood (not recorded which). CDR3: CASGRTGFYGYTF. The CDR3 bases are TGTGCCAGCGGAAGGACAGGGTTTTATGGCTACACCTTC.